The entry below describes one T cell receptor (beta chain). The CDR3 spans 12 residues. V was pared by 3 bases and J by 10 bases, with 14 bases between. Germline values: CDR1 SGHRS, CDR2 YFSETQ. Per the original methods: Reference gene primers were amplified, and this amplification served to estimate nucleated cell counts. Data came from immunoSEQ multiplex PCR; TCRdb stores just in-frame clones and leaves some out. V, J and clone size are taken as reported in that table, and D and trimming were inferred from the DNA itself. Of about 58,000 clones in the sample, around 91% were seen once. The data were taken from a study of blood T cell repertoires in COVID-19. Study context: Sites across the United States, Italy and Spain contributed samples from acute and convalescent COVID-19. Sources were T cells, B-cell-depleted T cells, or PBMCs; the material itself was cDNA or gDNA.

The clonotype comes from a woman aged 55-75 years with active COVID-19. The J gene is TRBJ2-7, the V gene TRBV5-1, with a tentative D call TRBD1 (7 bases). The sample comprised peripheral blood. CDR3 sequence (DNA): TGCGCCAGCAGCTCACCAGGGGGGCCCCAGTACTTC. It encodes CASSSPGGPQYF.